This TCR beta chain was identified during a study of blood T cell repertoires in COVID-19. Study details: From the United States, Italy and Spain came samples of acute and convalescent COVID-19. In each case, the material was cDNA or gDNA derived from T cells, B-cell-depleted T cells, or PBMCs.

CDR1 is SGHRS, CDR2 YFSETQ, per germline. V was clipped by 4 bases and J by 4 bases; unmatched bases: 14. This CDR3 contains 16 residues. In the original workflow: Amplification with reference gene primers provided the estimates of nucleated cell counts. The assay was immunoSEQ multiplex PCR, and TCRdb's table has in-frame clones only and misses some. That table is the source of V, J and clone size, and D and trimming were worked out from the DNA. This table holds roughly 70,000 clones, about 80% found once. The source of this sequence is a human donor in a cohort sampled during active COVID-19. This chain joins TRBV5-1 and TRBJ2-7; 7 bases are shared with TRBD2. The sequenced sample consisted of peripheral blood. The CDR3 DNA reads TGCGCCAGCAGCCGGGGGGTCGCCCAAATAACTTACGAGCAGTACTTC. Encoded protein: CASSRGVAQITYEQYF.